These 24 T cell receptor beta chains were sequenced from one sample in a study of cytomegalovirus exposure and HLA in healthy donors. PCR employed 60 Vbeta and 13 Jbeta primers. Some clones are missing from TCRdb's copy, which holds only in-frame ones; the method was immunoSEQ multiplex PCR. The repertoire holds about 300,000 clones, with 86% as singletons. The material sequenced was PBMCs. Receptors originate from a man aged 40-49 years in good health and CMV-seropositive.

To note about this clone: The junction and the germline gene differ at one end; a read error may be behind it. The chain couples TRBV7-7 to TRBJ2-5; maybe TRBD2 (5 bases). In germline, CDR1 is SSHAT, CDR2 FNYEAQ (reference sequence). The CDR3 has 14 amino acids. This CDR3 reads CASSAPGNQETQYF. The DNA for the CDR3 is TGTGCTAGCAGCGCTCCCGGGAACCAAGAGACCCAGTACTTC.

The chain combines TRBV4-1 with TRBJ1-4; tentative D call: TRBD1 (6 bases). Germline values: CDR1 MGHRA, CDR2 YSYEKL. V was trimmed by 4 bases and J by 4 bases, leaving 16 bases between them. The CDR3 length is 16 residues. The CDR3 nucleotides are TGCGCCAGCAGCCCCATAGGGGGGGGTCATAATGAAAAACTGTTTTTT. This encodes CASSPIGGGHNEKLFF.

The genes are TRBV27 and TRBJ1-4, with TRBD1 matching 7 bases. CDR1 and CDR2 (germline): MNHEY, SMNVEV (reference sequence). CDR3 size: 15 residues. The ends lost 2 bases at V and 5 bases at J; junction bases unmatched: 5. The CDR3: CASSLTGVGNEKLFF. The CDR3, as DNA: TGTGCCAGCAGTTTAACAGGGGTCGGGAATGAAAAACTGTTTTTT.

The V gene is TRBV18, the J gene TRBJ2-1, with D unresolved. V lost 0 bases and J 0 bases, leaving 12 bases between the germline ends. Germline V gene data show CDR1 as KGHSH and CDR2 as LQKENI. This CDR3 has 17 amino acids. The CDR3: CASSPPRSASSYNEQFF. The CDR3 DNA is TGTGCCAGCTCACCACCGAGGAGCGCGAGCTCCTACAATGAGCAGTTCTTC.

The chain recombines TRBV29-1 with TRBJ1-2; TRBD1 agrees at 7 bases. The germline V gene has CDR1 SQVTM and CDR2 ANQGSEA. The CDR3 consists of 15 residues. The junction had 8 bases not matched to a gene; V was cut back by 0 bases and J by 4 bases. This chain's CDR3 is CSVEEYDRDLYGYTF. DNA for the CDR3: TGCAGCGTTGAAGAATACGACAGGGACCTCTATGGCTACACCTTC. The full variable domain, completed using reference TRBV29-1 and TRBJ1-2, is SAVISQKPSRDICQRGTSLTIQCQVDSQVTMMFWYRQQPGQSLTLIATANQGSEATYESGFVIDKFPISRPNLTFSTLTVSNMSPEDSSIYLCSVEEYDRDLYGYTFGSGTRLTVV.

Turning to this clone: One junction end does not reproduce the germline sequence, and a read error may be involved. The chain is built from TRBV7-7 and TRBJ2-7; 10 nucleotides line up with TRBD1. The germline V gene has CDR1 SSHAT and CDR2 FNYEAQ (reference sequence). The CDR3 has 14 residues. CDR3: CASSAGQGEAFLYF. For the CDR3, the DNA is TGTGCTAGCAGCGCAGGACAGGGGGAGGCCTTCTTGTACTTC.

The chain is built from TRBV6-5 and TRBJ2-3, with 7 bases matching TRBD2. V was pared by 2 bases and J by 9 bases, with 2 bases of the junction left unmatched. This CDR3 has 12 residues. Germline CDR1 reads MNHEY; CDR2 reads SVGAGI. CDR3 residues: CASSYRGDTQYF. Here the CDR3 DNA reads TGTGCCAGCAGTTACCGGGGGGACACGCAGTATTTT.

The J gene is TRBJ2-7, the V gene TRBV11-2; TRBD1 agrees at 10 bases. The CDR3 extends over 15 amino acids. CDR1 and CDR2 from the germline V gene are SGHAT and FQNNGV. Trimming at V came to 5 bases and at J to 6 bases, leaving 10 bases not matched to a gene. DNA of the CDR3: TGTGCCAGCAGCAAGCCGGGACAGGGGAAGATCGAGCAGTACTTC. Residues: CASSKPGQGKIEQYF.

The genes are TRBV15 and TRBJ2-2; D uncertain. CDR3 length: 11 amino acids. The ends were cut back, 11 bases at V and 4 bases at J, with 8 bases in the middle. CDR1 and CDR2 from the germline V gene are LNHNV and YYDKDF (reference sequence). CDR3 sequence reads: CASSGTGELFF. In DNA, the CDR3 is TGTGCCTCGTCGGGCACCGGGGAGCTGTTTTTT.

DNA of the CDR3: TGTGCCAGCAGCACCGGGACTAGCGGGAGTAGGGATGAGCAGTTCTTC. Amino acid sequence: CASSTGTSGSRDEQFF. The V call is TRBV7-3, the J call TRBJ2-1, with 14 bases fitting TRBD2. Germline CDR1 and CDR2: SGHTA and FQGTGA. Trimming took 5 bases from V and 8 from J; bases not matched to a gene: 8. The CDR3 runs 16 residues.

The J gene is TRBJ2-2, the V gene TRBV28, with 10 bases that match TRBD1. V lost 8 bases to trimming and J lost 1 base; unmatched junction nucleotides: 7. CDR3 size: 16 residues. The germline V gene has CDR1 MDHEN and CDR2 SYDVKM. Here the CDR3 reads CASASRDRGNTGELFF. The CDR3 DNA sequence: TGTGCCAGCGCCTCCCGGGACAGGGGGAACACCGGGGAGCTGTTTTTT.

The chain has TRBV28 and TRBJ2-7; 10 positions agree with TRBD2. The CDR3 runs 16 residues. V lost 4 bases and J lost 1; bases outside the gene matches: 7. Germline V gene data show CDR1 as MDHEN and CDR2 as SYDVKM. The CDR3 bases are TGTGCCAGCAGTTCCCCCCGGACTAGCGGTTCCTACGAGCAGTACTTC. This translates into CASSSPRTSGSYEQYF.

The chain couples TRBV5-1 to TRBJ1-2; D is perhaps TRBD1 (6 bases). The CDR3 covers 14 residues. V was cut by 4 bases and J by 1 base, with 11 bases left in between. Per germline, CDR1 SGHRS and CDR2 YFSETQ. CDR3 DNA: TGCGCCAGCAGCGGTGACAGGCGTAACTATGGCTACACCTTC. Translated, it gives CASSGDRRNYGYTF.

CDR3 coding DNA: TGTGCCAGCAGTAGAGGACAGGGTGTGAATGAGCAGTTCTTC. Its protein is CASSRGQGVNEQFF. The V gene is TRBV6-5, the J gene TRBJ2-1; 8 bases map to TRBD1. This CDR3 is built from 14 residues. The germline CDR1 and CDR2 sequences are MNHEY and SVGAGI. With V trimmed by 5 bases and J by 7 bases, 7 bases remained unmatched.

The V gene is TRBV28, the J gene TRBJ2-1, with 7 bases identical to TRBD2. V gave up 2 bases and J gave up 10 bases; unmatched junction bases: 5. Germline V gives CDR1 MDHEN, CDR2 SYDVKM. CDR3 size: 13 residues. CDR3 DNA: TGTGCCAGCAGTTTACGAAGGGAGGGCGAGCAGTTCTTC. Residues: CASSLRREGEQFF.

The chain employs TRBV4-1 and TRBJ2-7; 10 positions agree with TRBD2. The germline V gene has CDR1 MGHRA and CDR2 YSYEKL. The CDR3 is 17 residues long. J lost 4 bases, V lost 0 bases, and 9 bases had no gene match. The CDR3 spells CASSQDQRLAGVYEQYF. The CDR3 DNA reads TGCGCCAGCAGCCAAGATCAGCGACTAGCGGGCGTGTACGAGCAGTACTTC.

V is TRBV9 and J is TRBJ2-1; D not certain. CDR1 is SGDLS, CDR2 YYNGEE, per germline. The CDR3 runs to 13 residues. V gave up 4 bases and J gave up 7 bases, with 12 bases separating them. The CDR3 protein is CASSPTGWNEQFF. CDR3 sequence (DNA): TGTGCCAGCAGCCCTACCGGGTGGAATGAGCAGTTCTTC.

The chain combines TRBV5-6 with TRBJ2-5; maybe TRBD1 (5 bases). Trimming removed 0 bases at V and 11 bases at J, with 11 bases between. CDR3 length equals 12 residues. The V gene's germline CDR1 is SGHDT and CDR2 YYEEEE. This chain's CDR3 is CASSLGYRTQYF. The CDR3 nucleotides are TGTGCCAGCAGCTTGGGGTACAGGACGCAGTACTTC.

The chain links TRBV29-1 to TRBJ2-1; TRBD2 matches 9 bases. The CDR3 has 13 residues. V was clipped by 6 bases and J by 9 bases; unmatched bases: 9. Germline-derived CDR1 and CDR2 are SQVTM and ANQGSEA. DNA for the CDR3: TGCAGCGTCGCTACTAGCGGGCATCGTGAGCAGTTCTTC. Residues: CSVATSGHREQFF.

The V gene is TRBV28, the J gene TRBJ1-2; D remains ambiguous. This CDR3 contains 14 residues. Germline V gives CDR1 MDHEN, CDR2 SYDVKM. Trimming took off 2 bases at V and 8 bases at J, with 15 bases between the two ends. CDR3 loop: CASSLSPRLQGYTF. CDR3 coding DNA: TGTGCCAGCAGTTTAAGCCCCAGGTTGCAGGGCTACACCTTC.

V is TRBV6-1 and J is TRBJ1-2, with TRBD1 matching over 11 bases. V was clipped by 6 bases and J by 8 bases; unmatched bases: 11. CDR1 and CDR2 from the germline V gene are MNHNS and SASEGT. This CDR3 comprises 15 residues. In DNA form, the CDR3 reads TGTGCCAGCAGGGCATCCGGACAGGGGGCGTACGGCTACACCTTC. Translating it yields CASRASGQGAYGYTF.

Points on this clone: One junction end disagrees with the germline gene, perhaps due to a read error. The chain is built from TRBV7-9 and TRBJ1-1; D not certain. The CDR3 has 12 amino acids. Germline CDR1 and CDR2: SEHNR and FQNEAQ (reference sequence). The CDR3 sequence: CSSSPSRTEAFF. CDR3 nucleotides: TGTTCCAGCAGCCCCTCGAGGACTGAAGCTTTCTTT.

In nucleotides, the CDR3 is TGCAGCGCCCGGGACAGGGAGGTTCGTGGGACTGAAGCTTTCTTT. It codes for CSARDREVRGTEAFF. The genes are TRBV29-1 and TRBJ1-1; 9 bases match TRBD1. The J segment lost 5 bases and the V segment lost 7 bases, leaving 14 bases of the junction unmatched. Germline V gene data show CDR1 as SQVTM and CDR2 as ANQGSEA. This CDR3 is built from 15 residues.

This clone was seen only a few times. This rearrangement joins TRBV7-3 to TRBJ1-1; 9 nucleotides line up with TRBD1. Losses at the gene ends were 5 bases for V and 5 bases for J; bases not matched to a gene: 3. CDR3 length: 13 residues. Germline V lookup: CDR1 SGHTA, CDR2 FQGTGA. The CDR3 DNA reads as TGTGCCAGCAGCCCGACAGGGGGGACTGAAGCTTTCTTT. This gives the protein CASSPTGGTEAFF.